This TCR beta chain was obtained from a study of blood T cell repertoires in COVID-19. The overall study: Material from acute and convalescent COVID-19 was sourced from the United States, Italy and Spain. The analysed material was cDNA or gDNA that came from T cells, B-cell-depleted T cells, or PBMCs.

The authors' processing: Estimation of nucleated cell counts relied on the amplification of reference gene primers. Here immunoSEQ multiplex PCR was the method, and the copy in TCRdb shows in-frame clones only, minus some. V and J calls and clone size are given by that table; D and trimming were obtained from the DNA. The table includes about 320,000 clones, 88% detected once. This CDR3 is built from 13 residues. V shed 4 bases and J shed 10 bases, with 16 bases lying between them. The germline V gene encodes CDR1 MNHEY and CDR2 SVGEGT. This receptor was identified in a woman aged 30 to 39 with COVID-19, enrolled during active disease. V is TRBV6-2 or TRBV6-3 and J is TRBJ1-1, with D possibly matching TRBD1 (6 bases). The specimen sequenced was peripheral blood. The CDR3 sequence is CASSSALGGPAFF. The CDR3 nucleotides read TGTGCCAGCAGTTCAGCCTTGGGGGGGCCAGCTTTCTTT.